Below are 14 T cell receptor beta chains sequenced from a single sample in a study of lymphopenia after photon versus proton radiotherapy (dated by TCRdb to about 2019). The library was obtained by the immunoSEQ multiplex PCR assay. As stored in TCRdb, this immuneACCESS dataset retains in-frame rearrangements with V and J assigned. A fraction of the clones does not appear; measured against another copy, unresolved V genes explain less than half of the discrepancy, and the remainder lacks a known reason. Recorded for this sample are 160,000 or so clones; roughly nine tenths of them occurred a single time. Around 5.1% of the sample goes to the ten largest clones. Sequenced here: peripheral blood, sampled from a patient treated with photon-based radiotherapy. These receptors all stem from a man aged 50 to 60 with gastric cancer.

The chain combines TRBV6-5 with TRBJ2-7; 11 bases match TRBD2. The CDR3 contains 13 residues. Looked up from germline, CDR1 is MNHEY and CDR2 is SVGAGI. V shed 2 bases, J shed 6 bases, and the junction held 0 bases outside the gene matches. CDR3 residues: CASSYTSGSEQYF. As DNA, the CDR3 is TGTGCCAGCAGTTACACTAGCGGGAGCGAGCAGTACTTC.

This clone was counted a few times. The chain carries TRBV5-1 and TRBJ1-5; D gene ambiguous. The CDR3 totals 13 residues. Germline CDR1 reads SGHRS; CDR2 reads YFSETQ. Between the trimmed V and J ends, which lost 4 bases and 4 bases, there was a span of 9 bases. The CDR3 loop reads CASSLIPNQPQHF. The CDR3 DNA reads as TGCGCCAGCAGCCTCATCCCGAATCAGCCCCAGCATTTT.

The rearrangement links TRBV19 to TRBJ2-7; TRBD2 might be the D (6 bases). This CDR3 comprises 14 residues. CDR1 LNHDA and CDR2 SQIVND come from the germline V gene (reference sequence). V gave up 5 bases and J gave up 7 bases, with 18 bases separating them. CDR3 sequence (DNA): TGTGCCAGTAGTCCCCCGGGACTCTCGGGAGAGCAGTACTTC. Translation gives CASSPPGLSGEQYF.

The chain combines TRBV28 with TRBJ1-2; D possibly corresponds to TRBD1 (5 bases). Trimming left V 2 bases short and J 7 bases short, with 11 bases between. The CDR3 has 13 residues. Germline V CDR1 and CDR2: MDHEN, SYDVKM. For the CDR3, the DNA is TGTGCCAGCAGTTTAAAGGGGTTCGCTGGCTACACCTTC. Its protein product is CASSLKGFAGYTF.

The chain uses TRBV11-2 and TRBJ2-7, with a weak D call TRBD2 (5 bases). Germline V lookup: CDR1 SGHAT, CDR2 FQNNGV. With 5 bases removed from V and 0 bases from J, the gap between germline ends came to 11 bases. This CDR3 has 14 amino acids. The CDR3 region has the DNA TGTGCCAGCAGCCCCGGACTCAGCTCCTACGAGCAGTACTTC. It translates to CASSPGLSSYEQYF.

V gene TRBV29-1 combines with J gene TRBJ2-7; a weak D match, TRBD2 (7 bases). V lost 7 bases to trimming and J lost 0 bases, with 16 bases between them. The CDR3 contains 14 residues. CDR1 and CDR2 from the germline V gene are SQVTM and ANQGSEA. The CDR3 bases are TGCAGCGGGGCCGGCGGGGGCCACTCCTACGAGCAGTACTTC. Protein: CSGAGGGHSYEQYF.

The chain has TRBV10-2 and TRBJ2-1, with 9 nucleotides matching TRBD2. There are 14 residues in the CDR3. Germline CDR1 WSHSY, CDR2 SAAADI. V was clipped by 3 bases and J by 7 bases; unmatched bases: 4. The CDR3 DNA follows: TGCGCCAGCAGTGATTGGCGGGAGGGGAATGAGCAGTTCTTC. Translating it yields CASSDWREGNEQFF.

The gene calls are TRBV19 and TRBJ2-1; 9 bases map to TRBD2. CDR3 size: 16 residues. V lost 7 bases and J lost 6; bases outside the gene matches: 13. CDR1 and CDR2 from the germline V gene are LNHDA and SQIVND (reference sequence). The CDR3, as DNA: TGTGCCAGTATAAGGGTGATGGATAGCGGGGGCAATGAGCAGTTCTTC. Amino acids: CASIRVMDSGGNEQFF.

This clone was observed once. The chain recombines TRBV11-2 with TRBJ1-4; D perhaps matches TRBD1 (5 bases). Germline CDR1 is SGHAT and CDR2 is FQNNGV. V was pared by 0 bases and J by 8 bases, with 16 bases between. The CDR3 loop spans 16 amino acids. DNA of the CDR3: TGTGCCAGCAGCTTAGATCGCAGGGCAGGAGGGGAAAAACTGTTTTTT. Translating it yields CASSLDRRAGGEKLFF.

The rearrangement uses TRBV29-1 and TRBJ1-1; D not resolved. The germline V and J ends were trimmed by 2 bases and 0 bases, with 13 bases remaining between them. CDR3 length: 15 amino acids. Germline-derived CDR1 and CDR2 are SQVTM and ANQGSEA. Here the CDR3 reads CSVESLQTMNTEAFF. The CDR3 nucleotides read TGCAGCGTTGAATCTCTGCAAACCATGAACACTGAAGCTTTCTTT.

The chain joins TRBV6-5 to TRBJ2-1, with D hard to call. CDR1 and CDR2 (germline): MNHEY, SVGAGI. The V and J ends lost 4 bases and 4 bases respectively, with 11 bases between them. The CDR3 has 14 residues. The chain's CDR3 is CASSFTRIYNEQFF. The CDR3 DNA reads TGTGCCAGCAGTTTTACTCGGATTTACAATGAGCAGTTCTTC.

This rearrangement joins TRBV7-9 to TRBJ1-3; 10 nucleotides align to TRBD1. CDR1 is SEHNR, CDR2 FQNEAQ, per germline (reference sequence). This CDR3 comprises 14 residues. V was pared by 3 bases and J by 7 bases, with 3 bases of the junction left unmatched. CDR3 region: CASSLGQGLNTIYF. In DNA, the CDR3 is TGTGCCAGCAGCTTGGGACAGGGGTTGAACACCATATATTTT. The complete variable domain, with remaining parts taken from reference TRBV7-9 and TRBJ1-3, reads DTGVSQNPRHKITKRGQNVTFRCDPISEHNRLYWYRQTLGQGPEFLTYFQNEAQLEKSRLLSDRFSAERPKGSFSTLEIQRTEQGDSAMYLCASSLGQGLNTIYFGEGSWLTVV.

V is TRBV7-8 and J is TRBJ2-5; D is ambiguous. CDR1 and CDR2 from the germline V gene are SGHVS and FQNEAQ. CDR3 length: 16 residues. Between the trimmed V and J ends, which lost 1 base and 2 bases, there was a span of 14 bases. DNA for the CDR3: TGTGCCAGCAGCTTAGGGGCGGCCCGGGCACAAGAGACCCAGTACTTC. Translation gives CASSLGAARAQETQYF. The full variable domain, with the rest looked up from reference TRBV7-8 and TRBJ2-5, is GAGVSQSPRYKVAKRGQDVALRCDPISGHVSLFWYQQALGQGPEFLTYFQNEAQLDKSGLPSDRFFAERPEGSVSTLKIQRTQQEDSAVYLCASSLGAARAQETQYFGPGTRLLVL.

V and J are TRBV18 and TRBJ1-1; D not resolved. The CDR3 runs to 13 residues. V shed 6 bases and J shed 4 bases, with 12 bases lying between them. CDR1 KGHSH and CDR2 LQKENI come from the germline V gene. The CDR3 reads CASSDQAGTEAFF. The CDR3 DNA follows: TGTGCCAGCTCCGACCAAGCGGGCACTGAAGCTTTCTTT.